This T cell receptor beta chain was sequenced for a study of regulatory T cells in long-lasting Graves disease. The CDR3 contains 14 residues. Trimming cost V 6 bases and J 6 bases; bases outside gene matches: 8. CDR1 and CDR2 from the germline V gene are MDHEN and SYDVKM. The time point: persistent/refractory GD, antithyroid drugs over 5 years with positive TRAb. TCR sequences were obtained from RNA taken from PBMCs. The sample holds many counts of this clonotype. Investigators prepared the TCR beta libraries by applying iRepertoire HTBI primers and Arm-PCR of CDR3 regions. Per the original data handling: Identification of gene segments yielded 60 or so TRBV and 14 to 15 TRBJ across samples. MiXCR, applied by TCRdb to the multiplex PCR reads, yields one record per CDR3 protein. TCRdb, rather than the study authors, made the V and J calls. The data contain fewer than 450,000 distinct CDR3 sequences, around a quarter of them singletons.

The sequences come from peripheral blood mononuclear cells (PBMCs), collected when the disease was refractory, from a patient treated with antithyroid drugs. The chain uses TRBV28 and TRBJ2-5, with 9 bases lining up with TRBD1. The clonotype comes from a female donor with Graves disease. The CDR3 region is CASRTDRGIKTQYF. The DNA of the CDR3 is TGTGCCAGCAGGACCGACAGGGGGATAAAGACCCAGTACTTC.